These T cell receptor beta chains were read from a single sample in a study of identical twins. TCRdb redid the calling of the 5' RACE reads with MiXCR, one entry per CDR3 protein. The sample has some 630,000 distinct CDR3 sequences; roughly 7.2% are singletons. The same data also went into a second study, on yellow fever vaccine responses in identical twins.

Sequences were obtained from PBMCs. The receptors were gathered from a woman aged 18-35 years in good health. Both conserved end residues are part of each CDR3. Each record gives: clone size, D gene, J gene, V gene, CDR3 protein, CDR3 DNA. D genes are given only for firm matches. Not every row has a clone size; where given, it reads once, few, many or a size class.

clone size: many
D gene: TRBD2
J gene: TRBJ2-1
V gene: TRBV6-1
CDR3 protein: CASSHLAGGPTEQFF
CDR3 DNA: TGTGCCAGCAGTCATCTAGCGGGAGGCCCCACTGAGCAGTTCTTC

clone size: .
D gene: .
J gene: TRBJ2-3
V gene: TRBV20-1
CDR3 protein: CSARVGGSTDTQYF
CDR3 DNA: TGCAGTGCTAGAGTTGGGGGAAGCACAGATACGCAGTATTTT

clone size: many
D gene: .
J gene: TRBJ1-2
V gene: TRBV12-3/TRBV12-4
CDR3 protein: CASSLGTGYTF
CDR3 DNA: TGTGCCAGCAGTTTAGGAACTGGCTACACCTTC

clone size: few
D gene: .
J gene: TRBJ1-2
V gene: TRBV12-3/TRBV12-4
CDR3 protein: CASSPTGVNYGYTF
CDR3 DNA: TGTGCCAGCAGTCCGACCGGGGTTAACTATGGCTACACCTTC

clone size: .
D gene: TRBD2
J gene: TRBJ2-4
V gene: TRBV5-1
CDR3 protein: CASSPGLDTNIQYF
CDR3 DNA: TGCGCCAGCAGCCCGGGACTAGACACAAACATTCAGTACTTC

clone size: .
D gene: TRBD2
J gene: TRBJ2-2
V gene: TRBV20-1
CDR3 protein: CSAVSGAGATGELFF
CDR3 DNA: TGCAGTGCCGTTAGCGGGGCCGGAGCCACCGGGGAGCTGTTTTTT

clone size: .
D gene: TRBD1
J gene: TRBJ2-5
V gene: TRBV12-3/TRBV12-4
CDR3 protein: CASSLTRHQGVVQETQYF
CDR3 DNA: TGTGCCAGCAGTCTGACCCGACATCAGGGGGTGGTCCAAGAGACCCAGTACTTC

clone size: .
D gene: TRBD2
J gene: TRBJ2-1
V gene: TRBV5-1
CDR3 protein: CASRPGTSGMAEQFF
CDR3 DNA: TGCGCCAGCAGACCAGGGACTAGCGGGATGGCTGAGCAGTTCTTC

clone size: many
D gene: TRBD1
J gene: TRBJ1-1
V gene: TRBV5-1
CDR3 protein: CASSGTGDMNTEAFF
CDR3 DNA: TGCGCCAGCAGCGGGACAGGGGACATGAACACTGAAGCTTTCTTT

clone size: few
D gene: TRBD2
J gene: TRBJ2-1
V gene: TRBV20-1
CDR3 protein: CSARDPTSGGANNEQFF
CDR3 DNA: TGCAGTGCTAGAGATCCGACTAGCGGGGGGGCTAACAATGAGCAGTTCTTC

clone size: .
D gene: .
J gene: TRBJ2-7
V gene: TRBV20-1
CDR3 protein: CSATRDPSYEQYF
CDR3 DNA: TGCAGTGCTACCCGGGACCCTTCCTACGAGCAGTACTTC

clone size: few
D gene: .
J gene: TRBJ1-5
V gene: TRBV3-1
CDR3 protein: CASSQGRYQPQHF
CDR3 DNA: TGTGCCAGCAGCCAGGGAAGATATCAGCCCCAGCATTTT

clone size: many
D gene: .
J gene: TRBJ1-1
V gene: TRBV5-5
CDR3 protein: CASKSLRTDTEAFF
CDR3 DNA: TGTGCCAGCAAATCTCTGAGGACAGACACTGAAGCTTTCTTT

clone size: .
D gene: .
J gene: TRBJ2-7
V gene: TRBV10-3
CDR3 protein: CAISQRQGYEQYF
CDR3 DNA: TGTGCCATCAGTCAGAGGCAGGGCTACGAGCAGTACTTC

clone size: .
D gene: TRBD2
J gene: TRBJ2-5
V gene: TRBV28
CDR3 protein: CASGRLLAGAETQYF
CDR3 DNA: TGTGCCAGCGGTCGGCTACTAGCGGGAGCAGAGACCCAGTACTTC

clone size: .
D gene: .
J gene: TRBJ1-5
V gene: TRBV20-1
CDR3 protein: CSAGGRSNQPQHF
CDR3 DNA: TGCAGTGCTGGCGGACGTTCGAATCAGCCCCAGCATTTT

clone size: .
D gene: .
J gene: TRBJ2-7
V gene: TRBV9
CDR3 protein: CASSVGPTADYEQYF
CDR3 DNA: TGTGCCAGCAGCGTAGGGCCCACGGCGGACTACGAGCAGTACTTC

clone size: few
D gene: TRBD1
J gene: TRBJ2-1
V gene: TRBV5-1
CDR3 protein: CASSPEGQGSDEQFF
CDR3 DNA: TGCGCCAGCAGTCCTGAGGGACAGGGATCGGATGAGCAGTTCTTC

clone size: many
D gene: TRBD1
J gene: TRBJ2-2
V gene: TRBV29-1
CDR3 protein: CSVETGDVNTGELFF
CDR3 DNA: TGCAGCGTTGAAACAGGGGATGTGAACACCGGGGAGCTGTTTTTT

clone size: .
D gene: .
J gene: TRBJ2-2
V gene: TRBV5-1
CDR3 protein: CASSLNQRPNTGELFF
CDR3 DNA: TGCGCCAGCAGCTTAAACCAGCGACCGAACACCGGGGAGCTGTTTTTT

clone size: .
D gene: .
J gene: TRBJ1-2
V gene: TRBV6-5
CDR3 protein: CASRAGFGYTF
CDR3 DNA: TGTGCCAGCAGAGCAGGGTTTGGCTACACCTTC

clone size: few
D gene: .
J gene: TRBJ1-1
V gene: TRBV12-3/TRBV12-4
CDR3 protein: CASSLVSIKGAEAFF
CDR3 DNA: TGTGCCAGCAGTTTAGTCTCGATTAAAGGGGCTGAAGCTTTCTTT

clone size: few
D gene: TRBD1
J gene: TRBJ1-1
V gene: TRBV5-6
CDR3 protein: CASTLGPTGGGTEAFF
CDR3 DNA: TGTGCCAGCACCCTGGGCCCGACAGGGGGGGGCACTGAAGCTTTCTTT

clone size: many
D gene: TRBD1
J gene: TRBJ2-3
V gene: TRBV12-3/TRBV12-4
CDR3 protein: CASSFRGQRVDTQYF
CDR3 DNA: TGTGCCAGCAGTTTCAGGGGGCAGCGGGTAGATACGCAGTATTTT

clone size: .
D gene: .
J gene: TRBJ2-2
V gene: TRBV15
CDR3 protein: CATSRGYGTRTEGDTGELFF
CDR3 DNA: TGTGCCACCAGCAGAGGGTACGGGACTCGGACAGAGGGGGACACCGGGGAGCTGTTTTTT

clone size: few
D gene: .
J gene: TRBJ1-2
V gene: TRBV27
CDR3 protein: CASSSAGRQPYGYTF
CDR3 DNA: TGTGCCAGCAGTTCCGCAGGCAGGCAACCCTATGGCTACACCTTC

clone size: many
D gene: .
J gene: TRBJ2-4
V gene: TRBV27
CDR3 protein: CASSSDILAKNIQYF
CDR3 DNA: TGTGCCAGCAGTTCAGACATACTAGCCAAAAACATTCAGTACTTC

clone size: many
D gene: .
J gene: TRBJ2-1
V gene: TRBV4-1
CDR3 protein: CASSQEQGWDEQFF
CDR3 DNA: TGCGCCAGCAGCCAAGAGCAGGGGTGGGATGAGCAGTTCTTC